The 19 T cell receptor beta chains given below trace back to one sample, sequenced in a study of T cell changes during pregnancy in multiple sclerosis. Libraries were prepared by immunoSEQ multiplex PCR; TCRdb keeps only in-frame clonotypes and omits some of them. The table includes about 23,000 clones, 75% to 90% detected once. This sample comprised CD4+ T cells from peripheral blood mononuclear cells, obtained in the first trimester of pregnancy. These receptors were collected from a female donor in good health, enrolled as a control in a pregnancy study.

The chain links TRBV6-4 to TRBJ2-2; 12 nucleotides agree with TRBD2. Germline loops: CDR1 MRHNA, CDR2 SNTAGT. This CDR3 spans 14 amino acids. V was pared by 10 bases and J by 5 bases, with 5 bases of the junction left unmatched. CDR3 coding DNA: TGTGCCAACGGGACTAGCGGGCAAACCGGGGAGCTGTTTTTT. Translation gives CANGTSGQTGELFF.

This chain joins TRBV30 and TRBJ2-7; 9 nucleotides align to TRBD1. CDR3 size: 13 residues. CDR1 and CDR2 from the germline V gene are GTSNPN and SVGIG (reference sequence). V gave up 6 bases and J gave up 6 bases; unmatched junction bases: 9. The CDR3, as DNA: TGTGCCTGCAATAGACAGGGGGTGCTCGAGCAGTACTTC. Translated: CACNRQGVLEQYF.

V is TRBV5-1 and J is TRBJ1-5, with 9 bases that match TRBD1. The CDR3 extends over 16 amino acids. V was clipped by 4 bases and J by 7 bases; unmatched bases: 12. Germline assignment: CDR1 SGHRS and CDR2 YFSETQ. CDR3: CASSPTPGTGLQPQHF. CDR3 in DNA: TGCGCCAGCAGCCCCACCCCCGGGACAGGGTTACAGCCCCAGCATTTT.

The chain couples TRBV7-6 to TRBJ2-2; possibly TRBD2 for D (6 bases). CDR1 and CDR2 from the germline V gene are SGHVS and FNYEAQ. V lost 0 bases and J lost 5, with 7 bases in between. The CDR3 sequence is 14 residues long. CDR3 sequence reads: CASSLAGGTGELFF. The CDR3 DNA sequence: TGTGCCAGCAGCTTAGCGGGGGGTACCGGGGAGCTGTTTTTT.

This rearrangement joins TRBV29-1 to TRBJ1-4; D is unclear. The CDR3 runs 13 residues. CDR1 and CDR2 (germline): SQVTM, ANQGSEA. The V and J ends lost 5 bases and 3 bases respectively, with 10 bases between them. The CDR3 here is CSVFEDSNEKLFF. The CDR3 nucleotides read TGCAGCGTTTTTGAAGACTCTAATGAAAAACTGTTTTTT.

V and J are TRBV15 and TRBJ1-5; 8 positions agree with TRBD1. This CDR3 is 14 amino acids long. Germline lookup yields CDR1 LNHNV and CDR2 YYDKDF (reference sequence). Losses at the gene ends were 4 bases for V and 4 bases for J; bases not matched to a gene: 3. CDR3 in amino acids: CATSTGQGNQPQHF. CDR3 DNA: TGTGCCACCAGCACAGGACAGGGAAATCAGCCCCAGCATTTT.

This sequence joins TRBV7-2 and TRBJ1-5, with D uncertain. Trimming removed 6 bases at V and 10 bases at J, with 16 bases between. The CDR3 is 13 residues long. Per the germline V gene, CDR1 is SGHTA and CDR2 is FQGNSA. Written as DNA, the CDR3 is TGTGCCAGCAGATCCTTTGGGGAGGGACCCCAGCATTTT. It specifies CASRSFGEGPQHF.

The chain recombines TRBV19 with TRBJ1-2; the match to TRBD1 covers 7 bases. This CDR3 region has 12 residues. The trim removed 5 bases at V and 7 bases at J, leaving 4 bases unmatched. Germline V lookup: CDR1 LNHDA, CDR2 SQIVND (reference sequence). CDR3: CASSDRVLGYTF. CDR3 DNA sequence: TGTGCCAGTAGTGACAGGGTCCTTGGCTACACCTTC.

This chain's CDR3 is CASSSIAGGSYEQYF. In nucleotides, the CDR3 is TGCGCCAGCAGCAGTATAGCGGGAGGCTCCTACGAGCAGTACTTC. This chain uses TRBV5-1 with TRBJ2-7; 10 positions match TRBD2. V was clipped by 4 bases and J by 0 bases; unmatched bases: 4. CDR3 length: 15 amino acids. CDR1 and CDR2 (germline): SGHRS, YFSETQ.

This chain joins TRBV4-3 and TRBJ1-1; perhaps TRBD1 as D (5 bases). V was pared by 0 bases and J by 11 bases, with 16 bases between. The CDR3 sequence is 14 residues long. Germline CDR1 reads LGHNA; CDR2 reads YSLEER. CDR3 DNA sequence: TGCGCCAGCAGCCAAGACAGGGCCCGGGGGGGGGCTTTCTTT. It codes for CASSQDRARGGAFF.

The chain uses TRBV21-1 and TRBJ2-5; the table's D call, TRBD2, was not checked against the DNA. TRBV21-1 is reported as a pseudogene. This CDR3 has 10 amino acids. The CDR3 nucleotides are TGTGCCAGCAGCCCGACTAGACAGTACTTC. Amino acid sequence: CASSPTRQYF.

The chain links TRBV28 to TRBJ2-5; D may be TRBD2 (6 bases). Germline CDR1 reads MDHEN; CDR2 reads SYDVKM. V lost 5 bases and J lost 3, with 13 bases in between. The CDR3 is 14 amino acids. CDR3 residues: CASSSGSIEETQYF. The CDR3 nucleotides read TGTGCCAGCAGTAGCGGGTCGATCGAAGAGACCCAGTACTTC. Based on the CDR3 plus reference TRBV28 and TRBJ2-5, the full variable domain is DVKVTQSSRYLVKRTGEKVFLECVQDMDHENMFWYRQDPGLGLRLIYFSYDVKMKEKGDIPEGYSVSREKKERFSLILESASTNQTSMYLCASSSGSIEETQYFGPGTRLLVL.

The V and J genes are TRBV7-2 and TRBJ1-1; possible D gene TRBD1, 5 bases. Trimming pared 4 bases from V and 4 bases from J, leaving 13 bases between. This CDR3 has 14 residues. In germline, CDR1 is SGHTA, CDR2 FQGNSA. The CDR3 region is CASSWNRQSTEAFF. Written as DNA, the CDR3 is TGTGCCAGCAGCTGGAACCGACAGAGCACTGAAGCTTTCTTT.

V is TRBV7-7 and J is TRBJ2-1; D is perhaps TRBD2 (6 bases). The V end lost 5 bases, the J end lost 8 bases, and 16 bases lay between the germline ends. Germline V gene lookup returns CDR1 SSHAT and CDR2 FNYEAQ (reference sequence). The CDR3 is 14 amino acids. CDR3 loop: CASSPLVWEDEQFF. The CDR3 region has the DNA TGTGCCAGCAGCCCCTTAGTATGGGAGGATGAGCAGTTCTTC. The full variable domain, in which reference TRBV7-7 and TRBJ2-1 provide the parts outside the CDR3, is GAGVSQSPRYKVTKRGQDVTLRCDPISSHATLYWYQQALGQGPEFLTYFNYEAQPDKSGLPSDRFSAERPEGSISTLTIQRTEQRDSAMYRCASSPLVWEDEQFFGPGTRLTVL.

This clone was picked up one time. At the DNA level, this CDR3 is encoded by other sequences in the same sample as well. The chain couples TRBV5-1 to TRBJ1-4; 7 bases match TRBD1. This CDR3 has 14 amino acids. The V gene's germline CDR1 is SGHRS and CDR2 YFSETQ. The V segment lost 0 bases and the J segment 4 bases; nucleotides outside the gene matches: 0. The CDR3 region is CASSLDRGNEKLFF. CDR3 in DNA: TGCGCCAGCAGCTTGGACAGGGGTAATGAAAAACTGTTTTTT.

V is TRBV5-4 and J is TRBJ1-1, with D hard to call. CDR3 size: 16 residues. V was pared by 3 bases and J by 2 bases, with 17 bases between. Germline-derived CDR1 and CDR2 are SGHNT and YYREEE (reference sequence). The CDR3 reads CASSSPGSRQNTEAFF. In DNA form, the CDR3 reads TGTGCCAGCAGCTCCCCGGGAAGTCGGCAAAACACTGAAGCTTTCTTT. Supplemented by reference TRBV5-4 and TRBJ1-1, the full variable domain reads ETGVTQSPTHLIKTRGQQVTLRCSSQSGHNTVSWYQQALGQGPQFIFQYYREEENGRGNFPPRFSGLQFPNYSSELNVNALELDDSALYLCASSSPGSRQNTEAFFGQGTRLTVV.

J is TRBJ2-3 and V is TRBV7-2; possibly TRBD2 for D (5 bases). Germline lookup yields CDR1 SGHTA and CDR2 FQGNSA. The germline V and J ends were trimmed by 0 bases and 6 bases, with 13 bases remaining between them. The CDR3 sequence is 15 residues long. The CDR3 reads CASSLAGAVSDTQYF. The CDR3 bases are TGTGCCAGCAGCTTAGCGGGAGCGGTATCGGATACGCAGTATTTT.

DNA for the CDR3: TGTGCCAGCAGTTACTCGAGGCAGGGGGCGCCCGGCTACACCTTC. Protein sequence: CASSYSRQGAPGYTF. This chain uses TRBV6-5 with TRBJ1-2, with 8 bases matching TRBD1. The V segment lost 0 bases and the J segment 8 bases; nucleotides outside the gene matches: 8. This CDR3 is built from 15 residues. CDR1 is MNHEY, CDR2 SVGAGI, per germline.

The V call is TRBV2, the J call TRBJ1-6; possible D gene TRBD1, 5 bases. There are 14 residues in the CDR3. V lost 4 bases and J lost 6, with 10 bases in between. Germline V gene sequence: CDR1 SNHLY, CDR2 FYNNEI. The CDR3 is CASSATDSNSPLHF. The CDR3 DNA sequence: TGTGCCAGCAGTGCGACAGACTCTAATTCACCCCTCCACTTT.